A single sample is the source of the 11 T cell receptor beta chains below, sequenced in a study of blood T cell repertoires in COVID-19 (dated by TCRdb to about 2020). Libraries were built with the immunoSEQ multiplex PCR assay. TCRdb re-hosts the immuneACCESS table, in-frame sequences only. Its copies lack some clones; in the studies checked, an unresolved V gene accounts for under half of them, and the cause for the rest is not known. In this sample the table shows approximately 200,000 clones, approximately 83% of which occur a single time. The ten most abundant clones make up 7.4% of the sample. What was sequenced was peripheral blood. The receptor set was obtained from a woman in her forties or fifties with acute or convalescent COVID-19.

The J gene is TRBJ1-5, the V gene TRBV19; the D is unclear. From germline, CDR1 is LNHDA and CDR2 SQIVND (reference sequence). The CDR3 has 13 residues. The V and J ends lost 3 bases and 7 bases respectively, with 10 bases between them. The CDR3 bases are TGTGCCAGTAGTATGGGAGGAGACCAGCCCCAGCATTTT. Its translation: CASSMGGDQPQHF.

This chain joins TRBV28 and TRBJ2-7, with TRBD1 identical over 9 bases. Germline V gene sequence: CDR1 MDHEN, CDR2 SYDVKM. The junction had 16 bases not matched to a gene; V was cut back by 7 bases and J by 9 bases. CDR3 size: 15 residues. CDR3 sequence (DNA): TGTGCCAGCATCAACATAGGGACAGGGTCGGCAAGGCAGTACTTC. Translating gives CASINIGTGSARQYF.

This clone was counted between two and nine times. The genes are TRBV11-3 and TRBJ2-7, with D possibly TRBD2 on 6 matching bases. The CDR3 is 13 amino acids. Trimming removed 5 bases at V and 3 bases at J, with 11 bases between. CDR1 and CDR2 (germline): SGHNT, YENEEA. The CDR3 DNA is TGTGCCAGCAGCGAAACCGGGGGCTACGAGCAGTACTTC. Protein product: CASSETGGYEQYF.

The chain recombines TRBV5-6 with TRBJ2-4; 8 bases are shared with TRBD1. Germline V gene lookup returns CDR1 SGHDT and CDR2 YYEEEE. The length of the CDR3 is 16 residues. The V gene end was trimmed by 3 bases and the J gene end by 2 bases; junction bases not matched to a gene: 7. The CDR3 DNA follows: TGTGCCAGCAGCTCGGACAGGGTGACTACCAAAAACATTCAGTACTTC. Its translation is CASSSDRVTTKNIQYF.

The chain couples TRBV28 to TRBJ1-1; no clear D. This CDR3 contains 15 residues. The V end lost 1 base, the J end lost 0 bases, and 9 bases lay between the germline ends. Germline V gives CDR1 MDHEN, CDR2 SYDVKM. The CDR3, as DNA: TGTGCCAGCAGTTTATCGCCGGGAATGAACACTGAAGCTTTCTTT. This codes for CASSLSPGMNTEAFF.

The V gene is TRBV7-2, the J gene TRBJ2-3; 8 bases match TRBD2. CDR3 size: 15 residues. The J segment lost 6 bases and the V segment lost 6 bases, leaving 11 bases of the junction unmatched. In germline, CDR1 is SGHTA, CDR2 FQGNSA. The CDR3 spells CASSSGVGSGDTQYF. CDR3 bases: TGTGCCAGCAGTAGCGGGGTGGGCTCTGGCGATACGCAGTATTTT. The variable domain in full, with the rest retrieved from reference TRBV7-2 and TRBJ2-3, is GAGVSQSPSNKVTEKGKDVELRCDPISGHTALYWYRQSLGQGLEFLIYFQGNSAPDKSGLPSDRFSAERTGGSVSTLTIQRTQQEDSAVYLCASSSGVGSGDTQYFGPGTRLTVL.

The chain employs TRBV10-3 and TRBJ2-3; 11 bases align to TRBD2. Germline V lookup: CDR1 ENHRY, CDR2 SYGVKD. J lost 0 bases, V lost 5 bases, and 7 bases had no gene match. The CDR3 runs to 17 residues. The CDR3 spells CAISSTSGIASTDTQYF. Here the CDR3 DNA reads TGTGCCATCAGTTCGACTAGCGGGATTGCTAGCACAGATACGCAGTATTTT.

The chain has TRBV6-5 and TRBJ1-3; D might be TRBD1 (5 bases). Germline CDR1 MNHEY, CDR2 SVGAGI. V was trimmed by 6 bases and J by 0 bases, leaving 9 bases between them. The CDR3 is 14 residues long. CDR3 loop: CASRSDSSGNTIYF. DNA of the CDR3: TGTGCCAGCAGATCTGACAGCTCTGGAAACACCATATATTTT.

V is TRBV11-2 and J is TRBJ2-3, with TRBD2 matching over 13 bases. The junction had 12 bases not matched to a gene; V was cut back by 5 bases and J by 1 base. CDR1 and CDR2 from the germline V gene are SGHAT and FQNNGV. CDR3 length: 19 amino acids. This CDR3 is CASSARLAGGTMGTDTQYF. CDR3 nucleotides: TGTGCCAGCAGCGCCAGACTAGCGGGAGGAACAATGGGCACAGATACGCAGTATTTT.

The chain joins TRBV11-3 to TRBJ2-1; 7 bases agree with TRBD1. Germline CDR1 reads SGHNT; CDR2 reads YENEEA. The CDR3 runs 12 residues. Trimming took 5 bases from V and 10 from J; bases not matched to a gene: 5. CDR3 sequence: CASSLDRVEQFF. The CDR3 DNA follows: TGTGCCAGCAGCCTCGACAGGGTAGAGCAGTTCTTC.

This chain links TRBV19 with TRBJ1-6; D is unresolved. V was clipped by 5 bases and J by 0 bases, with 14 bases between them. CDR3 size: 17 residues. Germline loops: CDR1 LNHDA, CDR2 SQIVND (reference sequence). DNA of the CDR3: TGTGCCAGTAGTTTCGCACGCTTGAGCTCCTATAATTCACCCCTCCACTTT. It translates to CASSFARLSSYNSPLHF.